One and the same sample provided the 7 T cell receptor beta chains below, sequenced in a study of blood T cell repertoires in COVID-19. This table comes from immunoSEQ multiplex PCR, and its TCRdb copy is limited to in-frame clones, with some not included. The sample has 100,000 to 150,000 clones, about 86% seen once. The specimen was peripheral blood. All receptors derive from a woman aged 50 to 60 with acute or convalescent COVID-19.

This chain joins TRBV19 and TRBJ2-5; 7 bases match TRBD2. The germline V gene has CDR1 LNHDA and CDR2 SQIVND (reference sequence). V trimming: 3 bases; J trimming: 1 base; junction bases outside the gene matches: 5. There are 15 residues in the CDR3. CDR3 protein: CASSIARTSQETQYF. The CDR3 DNA is TGTGCCAGTAGTATCGCCCGGACTAGCCAAGAGACCCAGTACTTC.

The rearrangement links TRBV9 to TRBJ2-7; D possibly corresponds to TRBD1 (6 bases). This CDR3 has 13 amino acids. The germline V gene encodes CDR1 SGDLS and CDR2 YYNGEE. Trimming left V 2 bases short and J 4 bases short, with 10 bases between. DNA for the CDR3: TGTGCCAGCAGCGTGGGGGCAGCGTACGAGCAGTACTTC. Translation: CASSVGAAYEQYF.

The chain couples TRBV20-1 to TRBJ1-4; 7 bases align to TRBD1. Trimming removed 3 bases from V and 0 bases from J; junction bases left unmatched: 4. The CDR3 totals 15 residues. Germline lookup yields CDR1 DFQATT and CDR2 SNEGSKA (reference sequence). The CDR3: CSASRQGSTNEKLFF. CDR3 in DNA: TGCAGTGCTAGTCGACAGGGCTCAACTAATGAAAAACTGTTTTTT.

This sequence joins TRBV5-5 and TRBJ2-1, with 8 nucleotides matching TRBD2. This CDR3 contains 14 residues. The junction had 4 bases not matched to a gene; V was cut back by 7 bases and J by 1 base. Germline loops: CDR1 SGHKS, CDR2 YYEKEE (reference sequence). CDR3 sequence (DNA): TGTGCCAGCGACGTAGCGGGATCCTACAATGAGCAGTTCTTC. Its protein is CASDVAGSYNEQFF. The complete variable domain, with remaining parts taken from reference TRBV5-5 and TRBJ2-1, reads DAGVTQSPTHLIKTRGQQVTLRCSPISGHKSVSWYQQVLGQGPQFIFQYYEKEERGRGNFPDRFSARQFPNYSSELNVNALLLGDSALYLCASDVAGSYNEQFFGPGTRLTVL.

The chain has TRBV5-4 and TRBJ1-1, with 7 bases aligning to TRBD1. The CDR3 extends over 15 amino acids. V shed 3 bases and J 4 bases; nucleotides not matched to a gene: 9. Germline lookup yields CDR1 SGHNT and CDR2 YYREEE (reference sequence). The CDR3 DNA sequence: TGTGCCAGCAGCTCCATGGACAGGACCGTCACTGAAGCTTTCTTT. Amino acid sequence: CASSSMDRTVTEAFF.

The chain is built from TRBV24-1 and TRBJ2-1, with TRBD2 matching over 8 bases. This CDR3 spans 16 amino acids. V lost 1 base to trimming and J lost 7 bases; unmatched junction nucleotides: 8. Germline V gene lookup returns CDR1 KGHDR and CDR2 SFDVKD. As DNA, the CDR3 is TGTGCCACCAGTGATTTTGGGCGGGGGGTCCTTAATGAGCAGTTCTTC. As protein: CATSDFGRGVLNEQFF.

The chain links TRBV6-5 to TRBJ2-5, with 7 bases matching TRBD1. The CDR3 totals 13 residues. The J segment lost 4 bases and the V segment lost 6 bases, leaving 5 bases of the junction unmatched. Germline loops: CDR1 MNHEY, CDR2 SVGAGI. This chain's CDR3 is CASSRGIGETQYF. In nucleotides, the CDR3 is TGTGCCAGCAGCAGGGGGATAGGAGAGACCCAGTACTTC.